This TCR beta chain was sequenced for a study of blood T cell repertoires in COVID-19. The germline CDR1 and CDR2 sequences are MNHEY and SMNVEV (reference sequence). Trimming removed 2 bases from V and 4 bases from J, with 14 bases in between. This CDR3 region has 15 residues. Source study methods: From reference gene primer amplification, estimates of nucleated cell counts were derived. Repertoires were generated with immunoSEQ multiplex PCR, while TCRdb's copy carries only in-frame clones and drops some. V and J calls and clone size are copied from that table; D and trimming were computed from the DNA. The top ten hold about 12% of the sample, which has some 44,000 clones, around 92% seen once.

The genes are TRBV27 and TRBJ1-1; D ambiguous. Sequencing was performed on peripheral blood. This TCR was recovered from a human donor in a cohort sampled during active COVID-19. The CDR3: CASSLLTSGSTEAFF. CDR3 bases: TGTGCCAGCAGTTTACTTACCTCGGGAAGCACTGAAGCTTTCTTT.